A single sample gave rise to the 20 T cell receptor beta chains below, sequenced in a study of T cell clusters in autoimmune cytopenias (dated by TCRdb to the late 2010s). For each sample, TRB amplification used about 270 ng of peripheral blood genomic DNA, equal to approximately 37,500 genome equivalents. Sequenced on an Illumina MiSeq. Multiplex PCR with a touch-down protocol amplified TRB rearrangements, with the TRB-A and TRB-B primer pools combined in a single tube. Each CDR3 protein sequence appears as one entry after TCRdb reprocessed the reads, and no DNA is included. This sample's clone table shows thousands of distinct CDR3 sequences. Jointly, the top ten make up 14% to 15% of the sample. These data were also filed under a second study, of T cell repertoires in aging, cancer and after chemotherapy.

What was sequenced was peripheral blood. Receptors originate from a human donor in good health.

By frequency, this clonotype is medium-sized. The rearrangement joins TRBV5-1 to TRBJ2-1; TCRdb's D call, TRBD1, is unchecked because there is no DNA. Germline V CDR1 and CDR2: SGHRS, YFSETQ. The CDR3 totals 15 residues. CDR3 residues: CASSLDGGPYNEQFF.

The chain combines TRBV13 with TRBJ1-2. Germline lookup yields CDR1 PRHDT and CDR2 FYEKMQ (reference sequence). This CDR3 comprises 16 residues. The chain's CDR3 is CASSLGVGGGYYGYTF.

This rearrangement joins TRBV7-9 to TRBJ1-1. CDR1 SEHNR and CDR2 FQNEAQ come from the germline V gene (reference sequence). This CDR3 has 14 amino acids. CDR3 sequence reads: CASSPSIRKTEAFF.

This clonotype registers medium-sized (0.01 to 0.1%) by frequency. V is TRBV30 and J is TRBJ1-4. This CDR3 region has 13 residues. Germline-derived CDR1 and CDR2 are GTSNPN and SVGIG (reference sequence). CDR3 sequence reads: CAWSYATNEKLFF. The full variable domain, rest sourced from reference TRBV30 and TRBJ1-4, is SQTIHQWPATLVQPVGSPLSLECTVEGTSNPNLYWYRQAAGRGLQLLFYSVGIGQISSEVPQNLSASRPQDRQFILSSKKLLLSDSGFYLCAWSYATNEKLFFGSGTQLSVL.

The chain has TRBV19 and TRBJ1-5; TCRdb outputs TRBD1, but without DNA this stays unchecked. This CDR3 comprises 15 residues. Germline V lookup: CDR1 LNHDA, CDR2 SQIVND (reference sequence). CDR3 residues: CASSPDTGSEQPQHF.

In terms of frequency, this clonotype is medium-sized (0.01 to 0.1%). The chain couples TRBV18 to TRBJ2-7; TCRdb outputs TRBD1, but without DNA this stays unchecked. Germline V CDR1 and CDR2: KGHSH, LQKENI. The CDR3 is 13 residues long. CDR3 protein: CASSPPPGYEQYF.

Frequency places this clonotype as medium-sized. The chain uses TRBV13 and TRBJ2-3; the D call from TCRdb, TRBD2, cannot be confirmed without DNA. The germline V gene encodes CDR1 PRHDT and CDR2 FYEKMQ (reference sequence). This CDR3 has 16 residues. The CDR3 sequence: CASSPGLAGTTDTQYF. Together with reference TRBV13 and TRBJ2-3, the CDR3 gives the full variable domain: AAGVIQSPRHLIKEKRETATLKCYPIPRHDTVYWYQQGPGQDPQFLISFYEKMQSDKGSIPDRFSAQQFSDYHSELNMSSLELGDSALYFCASSPGLAGTTDTQYFGPGTRLTVL.

The V gene is TRBV20-1, the J gene TRBJ2-1; TCRdb outputs TRBD1, but without DNA this stays unchecked. The CDR3 has 15 residues. The germline V gene has CDR1 DFQATT and CDR2 SNEGSKA (reference sequence). The CDR3 region is CSAMHAGTVGNEQFF.

Frequency places this clonotype as medium-sized. The rearrangement joins TRBV11-2 to TRBJ1-2. Germline V gene sequence: CDR1 SGHAT, CDR2 FQNNGV. This CDR3 is built from 14 residues. CDR3 residues: CASSLDAGPYGYTF.

CDR3 protein: CASSPQGGGANVLTF. The chain recombines TRBV7-2 with TRBJ2-6; TCRdb selects TRBD1, and the lack of DNA leaves this call unchecked. Germline-derived CDR1 and CDR2 are SGHTA and FQGNSA. There are 15 residues in the CDR3.

Its frequency marks this clonotype as medium-sized. The chain recombines TRBV6-5 with TRBJ1-1; TCRdb names TRBD1, which stays unverified in the absence of DNA. The CDR3 loop spans 13 amino acids. The germline V gene encodes CDR1 MNHEY and CDR2 SVGAGI. The CDR3 reads CASSYARGTEAFF.

This clonotype is classed as medium-sized by frequency. The rearrangement uses TRBV24-1 and TRBJ2-2; as DNA is missing, the TRBD1 call by TCRdb cannot be tested. The CDR3 is 18 residues long. Germline V CDR1 and CDR2: KGHDR, SFDVKD. The CDR3 loop is CATSDLKGQGALTGELFF.

Its frequency marks this clonotype as medium-sized. The chain employs TRBV19 and TRBJ1-5; TCRdb selects TRBD1, and the lack of DNA leaves this call unchecked. The CDR3 loop spans 13 amino acids. Germline CDR1 and CDR2: LNHDA and SQIVND (reference sequence). The CDR3 loop reads CASSRGGGQPQHF.

The chain uses TRBV19 and TRBJ2-1; TCRdb indicates TRBD1, and absent DNA this call remains unverified. CDR3 length: 15 amino acids. Germline assignment: CDR1 LNHDA and CDR2 SQIVND (reference sequence). CDR3 amino acids: CASSIGGYSYNEQFF.

The rearrangement uses TRBV7-9 and TRBJ2-3; TCRdb lists TRBD2, though no DNA is available to test this call. Germline V gives CDR1 SEHNR, CDR2 FQNEAQ (reference sequence). The CDR3 has 19 residues. The CDR3 loop reads CASSVGGTSGGSSTDTQYF.

V gene TRBV6-1 combines with J gene TRBJ1-2; checking the TCRdb D call of TRBD1 is not possible without DNA. CDR1 and CDR2 (germline): MNHNS, SASEGT. The length of the CDR3 is 15 residues. The CDR3 loop reads CASTLNPDARYGYTF.

This clonotype is medium-sized by frequency. This chain links TRBV12-3 or TRBV12-4 with TRBJ1-6. The CDR3 extends over 12 amino acids. The CDR3 loop reads CASSFEYSPLHF.

This clonotype counts as medium-sized by frequency. The chain joins TRBV6-6 to TRBJ2-1; TCRdb lists TRBD2, though no DNA is available to test this call. CDR3 length: 14 residues. Germline CDR1 and CDR2: MNHNY and SVGAGI (reference sequence). The CDR3 loop is CASSGGSRASEQFF.

Its frequency marks this clonotype as medium-sized (0.01 to 0.1%). The chain's CDR3 is CASSDLYGTTNEKLFF. This sequence joins TRBV6-1 and TRBJ1-4. Germline loops: CDR1 MNHNS, CDR2 SASEGT. The CDR3 is 16 amino acids.

This clonotype ranks as medium-sized in terms of frequency. J is TRBJ1-5 and V is TRBV6-5; TCRdb picks TRBD1, but there is no DNA to check that call. The V gene's germline CDR1 is MNHEY and CDR2 SVGAGI. This CDR3 is built from 14 residues. CDR3 in amino acids: CASSNRGSNQPQHF.